The clone carrying this T cell receptor beta chain occurred many times. Its antigen is not identified. The data derive from a study of T cells in Graves' hyperthyroidism and ophthalmopathy. Study-wide points: Within blood appeared most thyroid clonotypes that had expanded above 0.001.

Amplification targeted TCR beta CDR3 regions from RNA transcripts. Using the HTBI primer set, a first-round RT-PCR was run on the TCR CDR3. One entry per CDR3 protein results from TCRdb running MiXCR on the multiplex PCR reads. The sample yields about half a million distinct CDR3 sequences, roughly a quarter seen once. Uncontrolled infection, other autoimmune disease, pregnancy or lactation disqualified patients from enrolment. Sequencing was done on a sample of blood. The clonotype comes from a woman younger than 45 with Graves' ophthalmopathy.

The DNA for the CDR3 is TGCGCCAGCAGCCAAGACCGGGACAGGGAATGGTCCTACGAGCAGTACTTC. Protein: CASSQDRDREWSYEQYF. The chain uses TRBV4-1 and TRBJ2-7, with 9 bases aligning to TRBD1. Trimming removed 0 bases from V and 1 base from J; junction bases left unmatched: 7. Germline V gene data show CDR1 as MGHRA and CDR2 as YSYEKL. The CDR3 has 17 amino acids.